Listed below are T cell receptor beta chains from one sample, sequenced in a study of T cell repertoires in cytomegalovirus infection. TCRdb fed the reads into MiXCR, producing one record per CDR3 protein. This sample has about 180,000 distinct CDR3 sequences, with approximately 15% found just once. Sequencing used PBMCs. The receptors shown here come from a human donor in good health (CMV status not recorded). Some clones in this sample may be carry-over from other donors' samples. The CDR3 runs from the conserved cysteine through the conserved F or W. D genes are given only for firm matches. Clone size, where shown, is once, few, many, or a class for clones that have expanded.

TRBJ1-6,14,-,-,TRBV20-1,TGCAGTGCTATGGGGTCGGTGTATAATTCACCCCTCCACTTT,CSAMGSVYNSPLHF
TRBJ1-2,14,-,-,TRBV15,TGTGCCACCAGCGAGGAGACGGGGGCAAGGGGCTACACCTTC,CATSEETGARGYTF
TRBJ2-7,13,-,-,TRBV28,TGTGCCAGCAGTCCTCAGGGTAACCACGAGCAGTACTTC,CASSPQGNHEQYF
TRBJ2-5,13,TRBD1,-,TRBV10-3,TGTGCCATCGGACAGGGGGCCCAAGAGACCCAGTACTTC,CAIGQGAQETQYF
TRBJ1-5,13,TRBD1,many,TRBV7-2,TGTGCCAGCAGCCGGGACAGGAATCAGCCCCAGCATTTT,CASSRDRNQPQHF
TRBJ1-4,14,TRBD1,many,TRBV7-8,TGTGCCAGCAGTGAGGGGACAGGGTCTGAAAAACTGTTTTTT,CASSEGTGSEKLFF
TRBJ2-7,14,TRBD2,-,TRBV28,TGTGCCAGCAGTTGGGTAGCGGGGGGCTACGAGCAGTACTTC,CASSWVAGGYEQYF
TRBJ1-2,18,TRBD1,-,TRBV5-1,TGCGCCAGCAGCTTGCAGGGTGGGACAGGGCTAATCAACTATGGCTACACCTTC,CASSLQGGTGLINYGYTF
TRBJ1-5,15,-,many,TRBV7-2,TGTGCCAGCAGCTTAGGCGGACAGTTCAATCAGCCCCAGCATTTT,CASSLGGQFNQPQHF
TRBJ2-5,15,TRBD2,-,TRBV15,TGTGCCACCAGCAGAGAGAGGGGACTACAAGAGACCCAGTACTTC,CATSRERGLQETQYF
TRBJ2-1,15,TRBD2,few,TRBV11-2,TGTGCCAGCAGTAATAGGGCTAGCGGGGGGGCCGAGCAGTTCTTC,CASSNRASGGAEQFF
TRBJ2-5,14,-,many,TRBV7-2,TGTGCCAGCAGCCTACGGGACTCCCTTATGGCCCAGTACTTC,CASSLRDSLMAQYF
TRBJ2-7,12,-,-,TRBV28,TGTGCCAGCAGCCAGGGGACGTGGGAGCAGTACTTC,CASSQGTWEQYF
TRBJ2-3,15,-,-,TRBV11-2,TGTGCCAGCAGCTTAGGCGGAGCTAGCACAGATACGCAGTATTTT,CASSLGGASTDTQYF
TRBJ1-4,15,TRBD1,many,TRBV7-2,TGTGCCAGCAGCCCGGGACAGGGCGGGCATGAAAAACTGTTTTTT,CASSPGQGGHEKLFF
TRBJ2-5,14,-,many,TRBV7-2,TGTGCCAGCAGCTTATGGTCAAGAGAGGAGACCCAGTACTTC,CASSLWSREETQYF
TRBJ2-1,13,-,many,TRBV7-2,TGTGCCAGCAGCCCGGGGAGGGGGGATGAGCAGTTCTTC,CASSPGRGDEQFF
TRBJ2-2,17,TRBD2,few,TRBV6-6,TGTGCCAGCAGGACATCTAGCGGGAGTAGCCTCACCGGGGAGCTGTTTTTT,CASRTSSGSSLTGELFF
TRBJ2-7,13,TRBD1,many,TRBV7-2,TGTGCCATCGCTTGGGACAGCTCCTACGAGCAGTACTTC,CAIAWDSSYEQYF
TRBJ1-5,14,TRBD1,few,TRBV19,TGTGCCACCCGGGACAGGGCTGGTTTTCAGCCCCAGCATTTT,CATRDRAGFQPQHF
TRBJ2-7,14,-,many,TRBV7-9,TGTGCCAGCAGCTCGCCCCAGGACTCCTACGAGCAGTACTTC,CASSSPQDSYEQYF
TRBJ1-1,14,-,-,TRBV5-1,TGCGCCAGCAGCGCCGCGAGGGGTGGAACTGAAGCTTTCTTT,CASSAARGGTEAFF
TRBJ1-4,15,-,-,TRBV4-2,TGTGCCAGCAGCCAAGATTGGGCAGGGGATGAAAAACTGTTTTTT,CASSQDWAGDEKLFF
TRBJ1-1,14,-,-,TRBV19,TGTGCCAGTAGTAACGGACAAGAGAACACTGAAGCTTTCTTT,CASSNGQENTEAFF
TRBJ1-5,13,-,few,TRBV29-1,TGCAGCGCTTGCAGGGAAGGCAATCAGCCCCAGCATTTT,CSACREGNQPQHF
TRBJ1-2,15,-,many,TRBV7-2,TGTGCCAGCAGCTTAGTAGGCTCCACTAACTATGGCTACACCTTC,CASSLVGSTNYGYTF
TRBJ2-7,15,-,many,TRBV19,TGTGCCAGTAGTATTTCGAGGGAAAGAACCTACGAGCAGTACTTC,CASSISRERTYEQYF
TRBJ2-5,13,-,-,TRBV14,TGTGCCAGCAGCCAATGGGATTGGGAGACCCAGTACTTC,CASSQWDWETQYF
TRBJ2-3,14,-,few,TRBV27,TGTGCCAGCAGTTCAGGGTTAGGGGCAGATACGCAGTATTTT,CASSSGLGADTQYF
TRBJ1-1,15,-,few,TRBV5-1,TGCGCCAGCAGCTTCCTTCGGGGGGATAACACTGAAGCTTTCTTT,CASSFLRGDNTEAFF
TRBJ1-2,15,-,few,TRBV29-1,TGCAGCGTTGAGACGCCGCAGGGCCCCCACTATGGCTACACCTTC,CSVETPQGPHYGYTF
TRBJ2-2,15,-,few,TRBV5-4,TGTGCCAGCAGCAGACCCGATCGGAACACCGGGGAGCTGTTTTTT,CASSRPDRNTGELFF
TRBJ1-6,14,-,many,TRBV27,TGTGCCAGCAGTATCTGGACAAGCAATTCACCCCTCCACTTT,CASSIWTSNSPLHF
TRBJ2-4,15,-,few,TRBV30,TGTGCCTGGAGTGTACCCACGATGGCCAAAAACATTCAGTACTTC,CAWSVPTMAKNIQYF
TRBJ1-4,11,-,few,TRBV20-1,TGCAGTGCTCCCAGGGAGGAAAAACTGTTTTTT,CSAPREEKLFF
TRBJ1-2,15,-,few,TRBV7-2,TGTGCCAGCAGCTTAGTAGTCATTTCTAACTATGGCTACACCTTC,CASSLVVISNYGYTF
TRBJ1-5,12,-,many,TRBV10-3,TGTGCCATCGGGGCTAGCAATCAGCCCCAGCATTTT,CAIGASNQPQHF
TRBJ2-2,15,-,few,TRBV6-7,TGTGCCAGCAGCCATGAGCGGCCAGGTACCGGGGAGCTGTTTTTT,CASSHERPGTGELFF
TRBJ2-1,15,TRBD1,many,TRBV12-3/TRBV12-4,TGTGCCAGCAGTTTGGGAGGACAGGGGGCGAATGAGCAGTTCTTC,CASSLGGQGANEQFF
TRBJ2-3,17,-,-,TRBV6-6,TGTGCCAGCACTCCTCAATTGGGTCTTTCTAGCACAGATACGCAGTATTTT,CASTPQLGLSSTDTQYF
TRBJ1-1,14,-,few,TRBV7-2,TGTGCCAGCAGCTCTAAGGTGGGAGGGACTGAAGCTTTCTTT,CASSSKVGGTEAFF
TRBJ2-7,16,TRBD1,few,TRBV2,TGTGCCAGCAGTGAAGAGAGGACAGGGATCTCCTACGAGCAGTACTTC,CASSEERTGISYEQYF
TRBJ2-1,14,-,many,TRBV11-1,TGTGCCAGCAGCTTAAGTCCAGGGTACAATGAGCAGTTCTTC,CASSLSPGYNEQFF
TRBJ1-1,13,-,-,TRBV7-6,TGTGCCAGCAGCCAGGATTGGAACAATGAAGCTTTCTTT,CASSQDWNNEAFF
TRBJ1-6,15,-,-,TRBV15,TGTGCCACCAGCACCACACGAAGAGGGGACTCACCCCTCCACTTT,CATSTTRRGDSPLHF
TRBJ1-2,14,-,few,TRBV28,TGTGCCAGCAGTTTCGGGACAAAAACGAGTGGCTACACCTTC,CASSFGTKTSGYTF
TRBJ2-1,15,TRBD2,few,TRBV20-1,TGCAGTGCTACCCGGACTAGCGGATCCTACAATGAGCAGTTCTTC,CSATRTSGSYNEQFF
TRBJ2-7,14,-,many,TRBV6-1,TGTGCCAGCAGCCCCTCGGGCAGTCTTTACGAGCAGTACTTC,CASSPSGSLYEQYF
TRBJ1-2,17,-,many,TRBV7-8,TGTGCCAGCAGCTCCGTCCTCGGGCAGGAATCTAACTATGGCTACACCTTC,CASSSVLGQESNYGYTF
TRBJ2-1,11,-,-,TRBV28,TGTGCCAGCAGTTTGGGCTCCGGGCAGTTCTTC,CASSLGSGQFF